This T cell receptor beta chain emerged from a study of blood T cell repertoires in COVID-19. Study-wide background: The study drew acute and convalescent COVID-19 samples from the United States, Italy and Spain. The cDNA or gDNA used as material had been derived from T cells, B-cell-depleted T cells, or PBMCs.

In the authors' workflow: Researchers report that nucleated cell counts were estimated from reference gene primer amplification. Repertoires were generated with immunoSEQ multiplex PCR, while TCRdb's copy carries only in-frame clones and drops some. From that table come the V and J calls and clone size; the DNA was used to work out D and trimming. Here the sample spans 150,000 or so clones, just under 85% being singletons. The germline gives CDR1 MDHEN, CDR2 SYDVKM. The CDR3 is 15 residues long. V gave up 3 bases and J gave up 6 bases, with 17 bases separating them. This clone has more than one count but fewer than ten.

The origin of this receptor is a middle-aged woman with active or convalescent COVID-19. The chain joins TRBV28 to TRBJ1-2; tentative D call: TRBD1 (6 bases). The sequencing input was peripheral blood. The CDR3: CASSFQGNLRDGYTF. In nucleotides, the CDR3 is TGTGCCAGCAGTTTCCAGGGGAACTTACGAGATGGCTACACCTTC.